Each of the 14 T cell receptor beta chains below was sequenced from the same sample in a study of human T cells and chemical hapten exposure. TCRdb redid the calling of the RACE reads with MiXCR, one entry per CDR3 protein. The sample consists of about 100,000 distinct CDR3 sequences, 9.5% to 11% of them appearing once. Noted time point: patch test 1, 2 weeks after DPC sensitization. This sample's treatment: therapeutic diphenylcyclopropenone sensitization with weekly scalp DPC. Sequences were derived from whole blood, sampled in connection with sensitization to the hapten diphenylcyclopropenone (DPC). These receptors were taken from a woman aged 35 to 49 with alopecia areata. Some clones in this sample may be carry-over from other donors' samples.

The rearrangement links TRBV6-5 to TRBJ2-2; D perhaps matches TRBD2 (5 bases). This CDR3 is 15 amino acids long. Germline CDR1 reads MNHEY; CDR2 reads SVGAGI. V lost 0 bases and J 4 bases, leaving 9 bases between the germline ends. The CDR3 region has the DNA TGTGCCAGCAGTTACTCGAGCGGTGTCACCGGGGAGCTGTTTTTT. It translates to CASSYSSGVTGELFF.

The genes are TRBV11-2 and TRBJ2-3, with D unresolved. V was cut by 6 bases and J by 3 bases, with 7 bases left in between. The CDR3 consists of 12 residues. CDR1 is SGHAT, CDR2 FQNNGV, per germline. The CDR3 nucleotides read TGTGCCAGCAGGTTCATAACAGATACGCAGTATTTT. It codes for CASRFITDTQYF.

In the case of this clonotype: A read error may explain this, as a much larger clone is one base away. DNA for the CDR3: TGTGCCAGTAGAATTGGGCAGACTCTCTCTGGGGCCAACGTCCTGACTTTC. Translated: CASRIGQTLSGANVLTF. V usage is TRBV19 and J usage is TRBJ2-6; D ambiguous. CDR3 length: 17 amino acids. V was pared by 6 bases and J by 0 bases, with 15 bases between. Per germline, CDR1 LNHDA and CDR2 SQIVND (reference sequence).

This clonotype was recorded a few times. V is TRBV9 and J is TRBJ2-7; 13 positions match TRBD2. The V gene end was trimmed by 5 bases and the J gene end by 2 bases; junction bases not matched to a gene: 4. Germline loops: CDR1 SGDLS, CDR2 YYNGEE. The CDR3 is 15 residues long. Here the CDR3 reads CASSSGLAGTYEQYF. In DNA, the CDR3 is TGTGCCAGCAGTTCGGGACTAGCGGGGACCTACGAGCAGTACTTC.

This clonotype was counted ten times or more. V usage is TRBV11-3 and J usage is TRBJ2-1; either TRBD1 or TRBD2 may fit D (6 bases each). Germline V gene data show CDR1 as SGHNT and CDR2 as YENEEA. The CDR3 is 12 amino acids. The germline V and J ends were trimmed by 5 bases and 9 bases, with 11 bases remaining between them. The CDR3 region has the DNA TGTGCCAGCAGCCCCTCGGGGGCTGAGCAGTTCTTC. Amino acid sequence: CASSPSGAEQFF.

This clonotype was recorded a few times. V and J are TRBV7-2 and TRBJ1-4; perhaps TRBD1 as D (5 bases). Looked up from germline, CDR1 is SGHTA and CDR2 is FQGNSA. Trimming cost V 5 bases and J 8 bases, with 18 bases left between them. The CDR3 spans 15 residues. The CDR3 sequence: CASSPSGTAGEKLFF. CDR3 bases: TGTGCCAGCAGCCCGAGCGGGACGGCAGGGGAAAAACTGTTTTTT.

The CDR3 DNA follows: TGTGCCACCAGTGGAGGTGCAACTGGAAATGAGCAGTTCTTC. This translates into CATSGGATGNEQFF. The rearrangement links TRBV24-1 to TRBJ2-1; D remains unclear. Germline V gene data show CDR1 as KGHDR and CDR2 as SFDVKD. CDR3 length: 14 residues. The V gene lost 5 bases and the J gene lost 7 bases, with 14 bases spanning the gap.

Many counts were recorded for this clonotype. The V gene is TRBV6-6, the J gene TRBJ2-7; TRBD1 aligns across 9 bases. V dropped 6 bases and J dropped 3; count of bases not matched to a gene: 6. The CDR3 has 14 residues. CDR1 MNHNY and CDR2 SVGAGI come from the germline V gene (reference sequence). The CDR3 sequence: CASSTTGGFYEQYF. The DNA for the CDR3 is TGTGCCAGCAGCACGACAGGGGGGTTCTACGAGCAGTACTTC.

This clonotype was found many times. The chain uses TRBV12-3 or TRBV12-4 and TRBJ1-3; D is uncertain. With 7 bases removed from V and 3 bases from J, the gap between germline ends came to 13 bases. The length of the CDR3 is 14 residues. The CDR3 spells CASTGGGNGNTIYF. As DNA, the CDR3 is TGTGCCAGCACGGGTGGAGGCAATGGAAACACCATATATTTT.

This clonotype was detected ten times or more. The chain recombines TRBV10-3 with TRBJ2-1; D is perhaps TRBD2 (6 bases). The ends were cut back, 7 bases at V and 6 bases at J, with 22 bases in the middle. The CDR3 runs 16 residues. CDR1 ENHRY and CDR2 SYGVKD come from the germline V gene. CDR3 residues: CAIKNTRDSEANEQFF. The CDR3 DNA reads TGTGCCATCAAAAACACCCGGGACTCCGAGGCCAATGAGCAGTTCTTC.

This clonotype was observed many times. This chain uses TRBV4-2 with TRBJ2-3; a possible D gene is TRBD2 (6 bases). V lost 0 bases and J 4 bases, leaving 11 bases between the germline ends. Germline values: CDR1 LGHNA, CDR2 YNFKEQ. This CDR3 is built from 15 residues. The CDR3 loop reads CASSQDLASPDTQYF. The CDR3 DNA reads as TGTGCCAGCAGCCAAGATCTAGCGTCCCCAGATACGCAGTATTTT.

This clonotype was counted many times. The chain uses TRBV20-1 and TRBJ2-5; perhaps TRBD2 as D (7 bases). The CDR3 runs to 13 residues. Germline V CDR1 and CDR2: DFQATT, SNEGSKA (reference sequence). Trimming removed 5 bases at V and 3 bases at J, with 13 bases between. CDR3 in DNA: TGCAGTGCTGAAACAGGGAGGGAAGAGACCCAGTACTTC. Protein: CSAETGREETQYF.

The sample holds a few counts of this clonotype. A read error may account for a junction end that differs from germline. The chain is built from TRBV7-7 and TRBJ2-5, with a possible D match to TRBD2 (6 bases). The CDR3 totals 15 residues. The germline CDR1 and CDR2 sequences are SSHAT and FNYEAQ (reference sequence). The CDR3 region is CASSLAAREGETQYF. DNA for the CDR3: TGTGCTAGCAGCTTAGCGGCCAGGGAAGGCGAGACCCAGTACTTC.

This clonotype was observed many times. The V gene is TRBV7-6, the J gene TRBJ1-6; weak D call: TRBD1 (6 bases). Trimming pared 5 bases from V and 9 bases from J, leaving 26 bases between. This CDR3 is 18 amino acids long. Germline assignment: CDR1 SGHVS and CDR2 FNYEAQ. CDR3: CASSLYNAGARPSSPLHF. CDR3 in DNA: TGTGCCAGCAGCCTGTACAACGCAGGGGCGAGGCCCAGTTCACCCCTCCACTTT.